The 8 T cell receptor beta chains below all came from one sample that was sequenced in a study of blood T cell repertoires in COVID-19. Method: immunoSEQ multiplex PCR; TCRdb's copy keeps in-frame clones and lacks some. The sample lists more than 95,000 clones; 82% were seen once. The sequenced sample consisted of peripheral blood. Every receptor here comes from a man in his sixties with acute or convalescent COVID-19.

This chain connects TRBV6-1 to TRBJ1-5; D unresolved. The germline V gene encodes CDR1 MNHNS and CDR2 SASEGT. CDR3 length: 15 amino acids. The V end lost 3 bases, the J end lost 1 base, and 10 bases lay between the germline ends. The CDR3 here is CASSDPGSSNQPQHF. The CDR3 DNA is TGTGCCAGCAGTGATCCGGGGTCCAGCAATCAGCCCCAGCATTTT.

The chain is built from TRBV30 and TRBJ2-7, with 14 nucleotides matching TRBD2. V was clipped by 2 bases and J by 4 bases; unmatched bases: 7. Germline lookup yields CDR1 GTSNPN and CDR2 SVGIG (reference sequence). CDR3 length equals 16 residues. The DNA of the CDR3 is TGTGCCTGGAGTCCGGGGACTAGCGGGAGAAATTACGAGCAGTACTTC. Protein sequence: CAWSPGTSGRNYEQYF. Variable domain in full (rest from reference TRBV30 and TRBJ2-7): SQTIHQWPATLVQPVGSPLSLECTVEGTSNPNLYWYRQAAGRGLQLLFYSVGIGQISSEVPQNLSASRPQDRQFILSSKKLLLSDSGFYLCAWSPGTSGRNYEQYFGPGTRLTVT.

J is TRBJ1-2 and V is TRBV2; 7 bases line up with TRBD1. After removal of 3 bases from V and 6 bases from J, the junction contained 1 base not matched to a gene. This CDR3 is built from 12 residues. Germline values: CDR1 SNHLY, CDR2 FYNNEI. Here the CDR3 DNA reads TGTGCCAGCAGTGAGAGGGGGCATGGCTACACCTTC. It translates to CASSERGHGYTF.

This clone was found a few times. The rearrangement joins TRBV27 to TRBJ1-5; 7 bases map to TRBD1. J lost 9 bases, V lost 2 bases, and 7 bases had no gene match. The V gene's germline CDR1 is MNHEY and CDR2 SMNVEV (reference sequence). The CDR3 contains 14 residues. Written as DNA, the CDR3 is TGTGCCAGCAGTTTAGCACAGGGGTCGCGGCCCCAGCATTTT. This sequence encodes CASSLAQGSRPQHF.

The chain's CDR3 is CASLKGQLHSTYPYTF. CDR3 DNA: TGTGCCAGCCTCAAAGGACAACTACACTCTACCTACCCCTACACCTTC. The chain carries TRBV27 and TRBJ1-2, with a possible D match to TRBD1 (5 bases). Germline V CDR1 and CDR2: MNHEY, SMNVEV (reference sequence). This CDR3 spans 16 amino acids. V was cut by 8 bases and J by 10 bases, with 29 bases left in between.

The genes are TRBV28 and TRBJ1-3; D remains ambiguous. Germline V gives CDR1 MDHEN, CDR2 SYDVKM. The ends were cut back, 10 bases at V and 4 bases at J, with 11 bases in the middle. The CDR3 has 12 amino acids. The CDR3: CATTAFGNTIYF. The CDR3 DNA is TGTGCCACCACCGCGTTCGGAAACACCATATATTTT.

The V and J genes are TRBV6-4 and TRBJ2-1; 9 nucleotides agree with TRBD2. With V trimmed by 2 bases and J by 4 bases, 6 bases remained unmatched. The germline V gene has CDR1 MRHNA and CDR2 SNTAGT. This CDR3 contains 16 residues. CDR3 sequence (DNA): TGTGCCAGCAGTGACGGGGCGGGAGGGTATTACAATGAGCAGTTCTTC. The encoded protein is CASSDGAGGYYNEQFF.

The chain carries TRBV18 and TRBJ2-3; possible D gene TRBD1, 7 bases. Germline V gene lookup returns CDR1 KGHSH and CDR2 LQKENI. This CDR3 has 15 amino acids. Trimming took off 3 bases at V and 6 bases at J, with 16 bases between the two ends. The CDR3 nucleotides read TGTGCCAGCTCACCGGAACTGACAGGGAGGGATACGCAGTATTTT. Its translation is CASSPELTGRDTQYF.